The rows below give T cell receptor beta chains drawn from one sample of a study of blood T cells in healthy people across ages. TCRdb called the 5' RACE reads again in MiXCR, with one record for every CDR3 protein. The sample lists more than 900,000 distinct CDR3 sequences; under 30% were seen once. These sequences were also reported in another study, on T cells of mothers and their children.

The sequenced sample consisted of blood. The receptors derive from a girl aged 2 to 9 in good health. CDR3s include the opening cysteine and the closing phenylalanine or tryptophan. A D gene is named only where the DNA matches it firmly. The size field is filled for only some rows; it gives once, few, many or a size class.

>TRBD1|TRBV12-3/TRBV12-4|.|TRBJ1-1
TGTGCCAGCAGTACCTGGACAGGGGTATTATCCCCCAGCACTGAAGCTTTCTTT
CASSTWTGVLSPSTEAFF
>TRBD1|TRBV5-5|few|TRBJ2-7
TGTGCCAGCAGCACCGGAGACAGGGGGCCATACGAGCAGTACTTC
CASSTGDRGPYEQYF
>.|TRBV29-1|.|TRBJ2-7
TGCAGCGTTGGAGCAGGGCACGCTCGGGGCGAGCAGTACTTC
CSVGAGHARGEQYF
>TRBD1|TRBV7-9|.|TRBJ1-4
TGTGCCAGCAGCCGAGGACAGGGGATGAGTGAAAAACTGTTTTTT
CASSRGQGMSEKLFF
>.|TRBV24-1|few|TRBJ2-7
TGTGCCACCAGTGATTCCCGAGCGTACGAGCAGTACTTC
CATSDSRAYEQYF
>.|TRBV9|.|TRBJ2-7
TGTGCCAGCACCATCAACAGTATGTCCCACGAGCAGTACTTC
CASTINSMSHEQYF
>.|TRBV5-1|few|TRBJ2-7
TGCGCCAGCAGCGGCCGGGGCTACAATAGGGACGAGCAGTACTTC
CASSGRGYNRDEQYF
>TRBD2|TRBV24-1|.|TRBJ2-1
TGTGCCACCAGTGATTTTGTTGCGGGAGGGCCGGCCGTTGAGCAGTTCTTC
CATSDFVAGGPAVEQFF
>TRBD1|TRBV28|.|TRBJ2-7
TGTGCCAGCAGCCATGACGGGACAGGGGACTACAAGCAGTACTTC
CASSHDGTGDYKQYF
>.|TRBV6-2/TRBV6-3|.|TRBJ2-7
TGTGCCAGCATTCGGACGGGAACCTACGAGCAGTACTTC
CASIRTGTYEQYF
>.|TRBV2|few|TRBJ1-1
TGTGCCAGCAGTCCCCCCCTGAGAGGGAACACTGAAGCTTTCTTT
CASSPPLRGNTEAFF
>.|TRBV5-1|few|TRBJ2-7
TGCGCCAGCACCAGAGACGAGCAGTACTTC
CASTRDEQYF
>TRBD2|TRBV11-2|few|TRBJ2-1
TGTGCCAGCAGTACACTAGCGGGAGGGCCGCATGAGCAGTTCTTC
CASSTLAGGPHEQFF
>TRBD2|TRBV29-1|.|TRBJ2-1
TGCAGCGTTGAATTCCTAGCGGGAGACATTGAGCAGTTCTTC
CSVEFLAGDIEQFF
>TRBD2|TRBV13|few|TRBJ2-1
TGTGCCACCAGTGGCGGGGGGGACAGCTACAATGAGCAGTTCTTC
CATSGGGDSYNEQFF
>.|TRBV28|few|TRBJ2-3
TGTGCCAGCAGTTTCTCCCATCGGGCAGATACGCAGTATTTT
CASSFSHRADTQYF
>.|TRBV15|.|TRBJ2-7
TGTGCCACCAGCAGAAGGTTCGGGGACAACAGCGAGCAGTACTTC
CATSRRFGDNSEQYF
>.|TRBV7-9|.|TRBJ2-2
TGTGCCAGCTTATCGAACACCGGGGAGCTGTTTTTT
CASLSNTGELFF
>TRBD1|TRBV12-3/TRBV12-4|.|TRBJ2-7
TGTGCCAGCAGTTTTGGGACAGGACTGCCCTACGAGCAGTACTTC
CASSFGTGLPYEQYF
>TRBD2|TRBV12-3/TRBV12-4|.|TRBJ2-1
TGTGCCAGCACTAGCGGGGGGTATACTTTTTTCTTC
CASTSGGYTFFF
>.|TRBV9|.|TRBJ2-1
TGTGCCAGCAGCGTAGGGGGGAGCCCCTACGATGAGCAGTTCTTC
CASSVGGSPYDEQFF
>.|TRBV9|many|TRBJ2-7
TGTGCCAGCAGCGTAGGTCTCGGCTACGAGCAGTACTTC
CASSVGLGYEQYF
>.|TRBV12-3/TRBV12-4|few|TRBJ2-1
TGTGCCAGCAGACTAAGGGGGGGCTCCAATGAGCAGTTCTTC
CASRLRGGSNEQFF
>TRBD1|TRBV15|.|TRBJ1-4
TGTGCCACCAGCAGAGGCAGACAGGGTGAAAAACTGTTTTTT
CATSRGRQGEKLFF
>.|TRBV12-3/TRBV12-4|.|TRBJ2-3
TGTGCCAGCACCAACGACAGGTACACAGGTACGCAGTATTTT
CASTNDRYTGTQYF
>TRBD2|TRBV28|few|TRBJ2-7
TGTGCCAGCAGTTTAATTGCGGCGGGAGCCACCTACGAGCAGTACTTC
CASSLIAAGATYEQYF